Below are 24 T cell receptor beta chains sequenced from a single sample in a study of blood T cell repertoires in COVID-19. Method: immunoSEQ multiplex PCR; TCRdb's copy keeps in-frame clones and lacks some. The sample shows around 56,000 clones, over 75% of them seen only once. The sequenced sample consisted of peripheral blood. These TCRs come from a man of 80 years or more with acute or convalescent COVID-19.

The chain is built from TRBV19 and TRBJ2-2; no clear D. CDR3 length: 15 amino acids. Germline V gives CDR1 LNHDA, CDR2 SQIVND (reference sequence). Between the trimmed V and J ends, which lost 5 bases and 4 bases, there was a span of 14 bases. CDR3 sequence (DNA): TGTGCCAGTAGTCCCAACCGATCCGGCACCGGGGAGCTGTTTTTT. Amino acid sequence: CASSPNRSGTGELFF.

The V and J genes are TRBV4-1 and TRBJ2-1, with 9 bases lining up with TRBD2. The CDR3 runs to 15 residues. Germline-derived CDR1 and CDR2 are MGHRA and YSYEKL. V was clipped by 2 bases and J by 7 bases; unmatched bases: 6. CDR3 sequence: CASSQLAGGRNEQFF. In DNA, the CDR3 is TGCGCCAGCAGCCAATTGGCGGGGGGGCGAAATGAGCAGTTCTTC.

DNA of the CDR3: TGTGCCAGCACCCACGGGACAGGGAATTACGAGCAGTACTTC. This codes for CASTHGTGNYEQYF. The chain is built from TRBV6-5 and TRBJ2-7; TRBD1 matches at 9 bases. The CDR3 is made up of 14 amino acids. Trimming took 7 bases from V and 4 from J; bases not matched to a gene: 8. Per the germline V gene, CDR1 is MNHEY and CDR2 is SVGAGI.

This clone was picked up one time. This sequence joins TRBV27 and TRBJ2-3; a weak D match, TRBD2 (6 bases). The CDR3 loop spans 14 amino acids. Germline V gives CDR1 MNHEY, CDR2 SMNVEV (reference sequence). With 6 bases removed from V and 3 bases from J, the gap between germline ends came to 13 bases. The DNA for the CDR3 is TGTGCCAGCAGACCCGGGACTCCTACAGATACGCAGTATTTT. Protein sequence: CASRPGTPTDTQYF.

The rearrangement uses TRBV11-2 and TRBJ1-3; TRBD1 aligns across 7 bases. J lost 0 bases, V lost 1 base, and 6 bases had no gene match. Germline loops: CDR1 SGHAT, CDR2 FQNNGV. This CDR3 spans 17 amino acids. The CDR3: CASSLGTGLFSGNTIYF. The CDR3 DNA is TGTGCCAGCAGCTTAGGGACAGGCCTCTTCTCTGGAAACACCATATATTTT.

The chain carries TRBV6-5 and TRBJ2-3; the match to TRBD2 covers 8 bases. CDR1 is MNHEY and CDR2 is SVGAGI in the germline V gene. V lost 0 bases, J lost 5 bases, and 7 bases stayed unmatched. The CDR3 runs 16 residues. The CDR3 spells CASSYSLAGGEDTQYF. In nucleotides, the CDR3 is TGTGCCAGCAGTTACTCCCTGGCGGGGGGCGAAGATACGCAGTATTTT.

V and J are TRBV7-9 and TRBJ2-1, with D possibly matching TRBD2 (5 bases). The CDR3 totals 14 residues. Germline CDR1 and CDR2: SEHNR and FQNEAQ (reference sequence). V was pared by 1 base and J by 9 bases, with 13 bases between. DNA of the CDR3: TGTGCCAGCAGCTTAGTAGGGCCAGGAGGTGAGCAGTTCTTC. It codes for CASSLVGPGGEQFF. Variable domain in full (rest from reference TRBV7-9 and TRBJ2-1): DTGVSQNPRHKITKRGQNVTFRCDPISEHNRLYWYRQTLGQGPEFLTYFQNEAQLEKSRLLSDRFSAERPKGSFSTLEIQRTEQGDSAMYLCASSLVGPGGEQFFGPGTRLTVL.

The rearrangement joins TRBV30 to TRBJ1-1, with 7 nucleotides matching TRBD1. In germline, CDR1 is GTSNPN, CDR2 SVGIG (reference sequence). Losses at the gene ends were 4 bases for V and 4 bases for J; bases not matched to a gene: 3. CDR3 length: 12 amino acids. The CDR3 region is CAWTGGGTEAFF. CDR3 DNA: TGTGCCTGGACAGGGGGTGGCACTGAAGCTTTCTTT. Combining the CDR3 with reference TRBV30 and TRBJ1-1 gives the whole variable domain SQTIHQWPATLVQPVGSPLSLECTVEGTSNPNLYWYRQAAGRGLQLLFYSVGIGQISSEVPQNLSASRPQDRQFILSSKKLLLSDSGFYLCAWTGGGTEAFFGQGTRLTVV.

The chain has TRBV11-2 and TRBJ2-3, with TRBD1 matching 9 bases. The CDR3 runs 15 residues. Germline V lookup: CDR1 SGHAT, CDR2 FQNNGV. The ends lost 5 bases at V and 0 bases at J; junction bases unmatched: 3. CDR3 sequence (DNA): TGTGCCAGCAGCCAGGGACAGGGAAGCACAGATACGCAGTATTTT. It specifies CASSQGQGSTDTQYF. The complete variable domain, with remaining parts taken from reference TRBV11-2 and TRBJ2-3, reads EAGVAQSPRYKIIEKRQSVAFWCNPISGHATLYWYQQILGQGPKLLIQFQNNGVVDDSQLPKDRFSAERLKGVDSTLKIQPAKLEDSAVYLCASSQGQGSTDTQYFGPGTRLTVL.

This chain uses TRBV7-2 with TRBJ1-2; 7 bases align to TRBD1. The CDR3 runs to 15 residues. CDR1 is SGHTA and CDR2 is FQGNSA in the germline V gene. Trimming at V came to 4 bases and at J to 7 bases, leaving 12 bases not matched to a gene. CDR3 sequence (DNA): TGTGCCAGCAGCTCCACTACAGGGGTAGAGGCTGGCTACACCTTC. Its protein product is CASSSTTGVEAGYTF.

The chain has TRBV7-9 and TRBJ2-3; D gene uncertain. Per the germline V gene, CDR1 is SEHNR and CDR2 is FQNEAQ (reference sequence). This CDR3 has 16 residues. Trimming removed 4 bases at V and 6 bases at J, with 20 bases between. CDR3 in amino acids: CASSSTDPPAFDTQYF. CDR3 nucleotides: TGTGCCAGCAGCTCGACTGATCCACCCGCCTTTGATACGCAGTATTTT.

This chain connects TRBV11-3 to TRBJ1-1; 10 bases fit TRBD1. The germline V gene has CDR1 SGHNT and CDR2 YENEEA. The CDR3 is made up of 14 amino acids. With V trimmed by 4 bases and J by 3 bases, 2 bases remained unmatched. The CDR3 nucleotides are TGTGCCAGCAGCTCGGGACAGGGGCACACTGAAGCTTTCTTT. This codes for CASSSGQGHTEAFF.

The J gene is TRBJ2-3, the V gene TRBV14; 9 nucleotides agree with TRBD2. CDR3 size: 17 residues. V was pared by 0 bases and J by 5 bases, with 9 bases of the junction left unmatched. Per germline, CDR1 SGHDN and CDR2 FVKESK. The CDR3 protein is CASSQDLLAGAGDTQYF. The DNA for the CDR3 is TGTGCCAGCAGCCAAGACCTCTTAGCGGGGGCAGGAGATACGCAGTATTTT. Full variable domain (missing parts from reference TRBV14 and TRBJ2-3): EAGVTQFPSHSVIEKGQTVTLRCDPISGHDNLYWYRRVMGKEIKFLLHFVKESKQDESGMPNNRFLAERTGGTYSTLKVQPAELEDSGVYFCASSQDLLAGAGDTQYFGPGTRLTVL.

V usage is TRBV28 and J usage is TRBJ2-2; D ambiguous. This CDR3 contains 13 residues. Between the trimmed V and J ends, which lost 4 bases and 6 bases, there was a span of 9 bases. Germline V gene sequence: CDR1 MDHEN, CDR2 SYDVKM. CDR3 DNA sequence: TGTGCCAGCAGTTGGTCGCGCGCCGGGGAGCTGTTTTTT. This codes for CASSWSRAGELFF.

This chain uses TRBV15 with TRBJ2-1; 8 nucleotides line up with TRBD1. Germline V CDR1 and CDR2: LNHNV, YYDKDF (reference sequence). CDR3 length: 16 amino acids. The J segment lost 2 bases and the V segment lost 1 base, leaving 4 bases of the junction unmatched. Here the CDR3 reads CATSRVTGDPYNEQFF. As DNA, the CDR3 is TGTGCCACCAGCAGAGTGACAGGGGATCCCTACAATGAGCAGTTCTTC.

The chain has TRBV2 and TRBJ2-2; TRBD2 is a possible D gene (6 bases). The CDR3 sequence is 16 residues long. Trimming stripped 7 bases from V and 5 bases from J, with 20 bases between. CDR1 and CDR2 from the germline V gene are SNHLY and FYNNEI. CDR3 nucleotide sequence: TGTGCCAGCAATAAAATGCGGGGTACGGGGACCGGGGAGCTGTTTTTT. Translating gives CASNKMRGTGTGELFF.

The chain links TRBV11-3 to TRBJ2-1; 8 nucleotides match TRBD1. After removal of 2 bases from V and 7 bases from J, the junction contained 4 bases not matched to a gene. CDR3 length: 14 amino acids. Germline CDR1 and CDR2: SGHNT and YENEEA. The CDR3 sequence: CASSLRTGYNEQFF. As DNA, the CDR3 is TGTGCCAGCAGCTTAAGGACAGGGTATAATGAGCAGTTCTTC. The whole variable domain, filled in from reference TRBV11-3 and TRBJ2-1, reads EAGVVQSPRYKIIEKKQPVAFWCNPISGHNTLYWYLQNLGQGPELLIRYENEEAVDDSQLPKDRFSAERLKGVDSTLKIQPAELGDSAVYLCASSLRTGYNEQFFGPGTRLTVL.

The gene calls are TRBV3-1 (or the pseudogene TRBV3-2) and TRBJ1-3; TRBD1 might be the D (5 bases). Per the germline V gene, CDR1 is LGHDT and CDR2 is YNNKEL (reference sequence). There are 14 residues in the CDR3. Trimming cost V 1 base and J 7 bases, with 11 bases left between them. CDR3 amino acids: CASSQVPGRNTIYF. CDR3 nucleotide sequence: TGTGCCAGCAGCCAAGTGCCAGGGAGGAACACCATATATTTT.

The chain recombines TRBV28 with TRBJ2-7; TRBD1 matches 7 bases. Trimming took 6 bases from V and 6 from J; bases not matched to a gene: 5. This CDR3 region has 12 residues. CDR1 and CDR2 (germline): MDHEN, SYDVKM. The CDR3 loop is CASRSTGSEQYF. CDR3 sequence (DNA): TGTGCCAGCAGGTCGACAGGGTCCGAGCAGTACTTC.

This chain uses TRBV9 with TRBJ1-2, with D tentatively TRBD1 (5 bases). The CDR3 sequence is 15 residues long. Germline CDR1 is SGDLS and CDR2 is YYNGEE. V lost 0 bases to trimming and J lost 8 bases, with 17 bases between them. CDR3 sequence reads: CASSVEGFDQGGYTF. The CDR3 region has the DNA TGTGCCAGCAGCGTAGAGGGCTTCGACCAGGGCGGCTACACCTTC.

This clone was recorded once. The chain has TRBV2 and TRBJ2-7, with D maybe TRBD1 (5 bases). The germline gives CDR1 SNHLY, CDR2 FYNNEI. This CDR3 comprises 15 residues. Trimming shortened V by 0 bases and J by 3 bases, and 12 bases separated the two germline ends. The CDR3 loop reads CASSEALTGLYEQYF. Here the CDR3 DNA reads TGTGCCAGCAGTGAAGCGCTAACAGGCCTCTACGAGCAGTACTTC. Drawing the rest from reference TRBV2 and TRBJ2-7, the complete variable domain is EPEVTQTPSHQVTQMGQEVILRCVPISNHLYFYWYRQILGQKVEFLVSFYNNEISEKSEIFDDQFSVERPDGSNFTLKIRSTKLEDSAMYFCASSEALTGLYEQYFGPGTRLTVT.

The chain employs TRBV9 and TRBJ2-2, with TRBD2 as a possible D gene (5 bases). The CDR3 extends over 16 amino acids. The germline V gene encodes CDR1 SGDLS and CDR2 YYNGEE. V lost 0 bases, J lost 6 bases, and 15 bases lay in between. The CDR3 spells CASSVVGGYRPGELFF. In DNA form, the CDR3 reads TGTGCCAGCAGCGTAGTTGGCGGGTATCGTCCCGGGGAGCTGTTTTTT. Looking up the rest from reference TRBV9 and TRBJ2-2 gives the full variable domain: DSGVTQTPKHLITATGQRVTLRCSPRSGDLSVYWYQQSLDQGLQFLIQYYNGEERAKGNILERFSAQQFPDLHSELNLSSLELGDSALYFCASSVVGGYRPGELFFGEGSRLTVL.

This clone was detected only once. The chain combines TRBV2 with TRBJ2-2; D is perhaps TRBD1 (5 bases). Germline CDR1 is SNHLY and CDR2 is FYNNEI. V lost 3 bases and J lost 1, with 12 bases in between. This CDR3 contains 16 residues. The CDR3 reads CASSDVQGKNTGELFF. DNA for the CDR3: TGTGCCAGCAGTGACGTCCAGGGAAAGAACACCGGGGAGCTGTTTTTT.

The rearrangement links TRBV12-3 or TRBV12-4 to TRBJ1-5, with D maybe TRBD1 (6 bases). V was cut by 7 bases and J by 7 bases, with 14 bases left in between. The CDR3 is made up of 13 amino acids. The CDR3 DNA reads TGTGCCAGCACCGCCGGACAGTCGCAGCCCCAGCATTTT. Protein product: CASTAGQSQPQHF.